These T cell receptor beta chains were read from a single sample in a study of patients and donors after allogeneic stem cell transplantation. Each CDR3 protein is one row after TCRdb ran MiXCR on the RT-PCR reads. The sample has about 960,000 distinct CDR3 sequences, more than 15% seen once. The sample consisted of blood, either unsorted or a sorted T cell fraction (not recorded which). The receptor set was obtained from a human donor who was either an allogeneic HSCT recipient or a stem cell or donor lymphocyte infusion donor (not recorded which). It is not recorded whose cells these are; they may come from a transplant donor. The CDR3 runs from the conserved cysteine through the conserved F or W. Clone size appears in some rows only: once, few, many, or a class for an expanded clone.

v_call,cdr3_length,clone_size,cdr3_aa
TRBV6-5,15,NA,CASSYSGGRAYEQYF
TRBV12-3/TRBV12-4,14,many,CASSWGQRVTEAFF
TRBV27,13,NA,CATHSLGGEKLFF
TRBV12-3/TRBV12-4,11,NA,CASTRGSEAFF
TRBV30,14,NA,CAWSRDRGRYEQYF
TRBV5-6,12,few,CASSLQRDTQYF
TRBV10-3,14,NA,CAIQGTGTYNEQFF
TRBV7-9,14,NA,CASSVTSGYNEQFF
TRBV5-1,15,NA,CASSLEGSASYEQYF
TRBV29-1,12,few,CSSQGTSYGYTF
TRBV5-5,15,NA,CASREALSGANVLTF
TRBV3-1,12,few,CASSQVFNEQFF
TRBV27,13,NA,CASSLEREAEAFF
TRBV15,15,NA,CATSRVNVGNQPQHF
TRBV19,15,NA,CASSIDGGPPGSLHF
TRBV29-1,12,NA,CSVAYSGNTIYF
TRBV20-1,15,NA,CSARESPVFSGELFF
TRBV12-3/TRBV12-4,13,NA,CASGGVSSYEQYF
TRBV12-3/TRBV12-4,14,few,CASSSDQNTGELFF
TRBV20-1,14,NA,CSARDRGTYSPLHF
TRBV6-5,15,once,CASSYVKTGNEKLFF
TRBV7-2,15,few,CASSPPGQNGVTQYF